This T cell receptor (beta chain) was recovered during a study of control samples from healthy donors and cancer patients. Profiled with immunoSEQ multiplex PCR; TCRdb holds only in-frame clones, not every one. The data contain tens of thousands of clones, over 85% of them singletons. This receptor was obtained from a man aged 45-65 years in good health. The sample taken for sequencing was blood.

The CDR3 coding sequence is TGTGCCAGCAGCTTGGCCACTTACACCGGGGAGCTGTTTTTT. Encoded protein: CASSLATYTGELFF. The chain links TRBV5-4 to TRBJ2-2; D unresolved. Per the germline V gene, CDR1 is SGHNT and CDR2 is YYREEE (reference sequence). The CDR3 is 14 residues long. Trimming stripped 0 bases from V and 3 bases from J, with 6 bases between.